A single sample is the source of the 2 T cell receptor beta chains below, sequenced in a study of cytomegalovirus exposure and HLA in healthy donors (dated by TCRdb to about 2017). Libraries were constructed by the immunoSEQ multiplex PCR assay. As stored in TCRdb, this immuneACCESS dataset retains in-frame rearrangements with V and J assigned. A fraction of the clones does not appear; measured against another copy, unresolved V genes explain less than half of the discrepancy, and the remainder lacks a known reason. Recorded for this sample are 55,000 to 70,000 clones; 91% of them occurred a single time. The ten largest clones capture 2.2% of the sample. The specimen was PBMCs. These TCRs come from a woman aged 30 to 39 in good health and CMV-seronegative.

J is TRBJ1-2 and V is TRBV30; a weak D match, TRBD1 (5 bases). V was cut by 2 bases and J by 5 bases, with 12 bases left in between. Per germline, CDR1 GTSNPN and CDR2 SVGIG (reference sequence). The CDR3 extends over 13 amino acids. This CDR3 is CAWSRQGSYGYTF. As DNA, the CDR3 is TGTGCCTGGAGTCGGCAGGGTTCTTATGGCTACACCTTC.

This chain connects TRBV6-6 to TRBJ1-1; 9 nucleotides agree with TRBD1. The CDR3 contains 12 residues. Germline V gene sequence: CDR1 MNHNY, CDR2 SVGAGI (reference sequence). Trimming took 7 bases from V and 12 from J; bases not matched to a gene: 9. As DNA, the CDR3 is TGTGCCAGCACCTCTGGGACAGGGAGATCTTTCTTT. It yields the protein CASTSGTGRSFF.